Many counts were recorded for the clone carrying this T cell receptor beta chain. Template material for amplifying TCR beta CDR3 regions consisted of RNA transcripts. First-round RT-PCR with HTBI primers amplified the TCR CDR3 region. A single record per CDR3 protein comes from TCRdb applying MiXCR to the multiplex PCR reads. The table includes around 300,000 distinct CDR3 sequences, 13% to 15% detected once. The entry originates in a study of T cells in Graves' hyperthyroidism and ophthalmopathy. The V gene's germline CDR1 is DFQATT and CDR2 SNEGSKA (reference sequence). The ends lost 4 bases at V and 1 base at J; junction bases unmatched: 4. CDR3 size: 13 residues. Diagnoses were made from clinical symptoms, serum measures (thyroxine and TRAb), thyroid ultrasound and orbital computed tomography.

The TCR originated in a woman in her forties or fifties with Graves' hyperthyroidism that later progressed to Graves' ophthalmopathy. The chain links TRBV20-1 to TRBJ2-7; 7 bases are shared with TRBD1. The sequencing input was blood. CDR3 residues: CSATSTGSYEQYF. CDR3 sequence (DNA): TGCAGTGCTACCTCGACAGGGTCCTACGAGCAGTACTTC.